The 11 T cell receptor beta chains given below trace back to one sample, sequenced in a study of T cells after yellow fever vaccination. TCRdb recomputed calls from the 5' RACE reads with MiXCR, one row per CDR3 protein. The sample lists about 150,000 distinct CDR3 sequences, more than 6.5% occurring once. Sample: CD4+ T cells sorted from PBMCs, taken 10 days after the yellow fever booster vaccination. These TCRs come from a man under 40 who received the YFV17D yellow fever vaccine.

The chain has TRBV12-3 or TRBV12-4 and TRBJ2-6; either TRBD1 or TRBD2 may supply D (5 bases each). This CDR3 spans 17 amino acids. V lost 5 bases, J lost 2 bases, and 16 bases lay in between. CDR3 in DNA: TGTGCCAGCAGTCCCCCTGAGGGGCGGACTGGGGCCAACGTCCTGACTTTC. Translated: CASSPPEGRTGANVLTF.

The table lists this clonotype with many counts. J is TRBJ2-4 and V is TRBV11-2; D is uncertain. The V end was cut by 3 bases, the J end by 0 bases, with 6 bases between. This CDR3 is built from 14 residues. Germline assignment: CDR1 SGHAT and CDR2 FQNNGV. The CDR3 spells CASSFWLAKNIQYF. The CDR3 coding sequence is TGTGCCAGCAGCTTCTGGCTAGCCAAAAACATTCAGTACTTC. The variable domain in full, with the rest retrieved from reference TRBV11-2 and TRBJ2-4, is EAGVAQSPRYKIIEKRQSVAFWCNPISGHATLYWYQQILGQGPKLLIQFQNNGVVDDSQLPKDRFSAERLKGVDSTLKIQPAKLEDSAVYLCASSFWLAKNIQYFGAGTRLSVL.

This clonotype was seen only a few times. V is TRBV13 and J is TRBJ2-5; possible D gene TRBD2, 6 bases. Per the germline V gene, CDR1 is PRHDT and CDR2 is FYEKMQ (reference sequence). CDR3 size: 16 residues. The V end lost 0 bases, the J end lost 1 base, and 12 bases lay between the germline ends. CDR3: CASSLGWGVGQETQYF. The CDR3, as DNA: TGTGCCAGCAGCTTAGGCTGGGGGGTTGGCCAAGAGACCCAGTACTTC. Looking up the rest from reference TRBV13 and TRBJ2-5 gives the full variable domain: AAGVIQSPRHLIKEKRETATLKCYPIPRHDTVYWYQQGPGQDPQFLISFYEKMQSDKGSIPDRFSAQQFSDYHSELNMSSLELGDSALYFCASSLGWGVGQETQYFGPGTRLLVL.

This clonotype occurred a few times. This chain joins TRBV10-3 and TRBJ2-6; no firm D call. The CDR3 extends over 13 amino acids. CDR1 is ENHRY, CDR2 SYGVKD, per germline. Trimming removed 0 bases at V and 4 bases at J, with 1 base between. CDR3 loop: CAISESGANVLTF. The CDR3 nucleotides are TGTGCCATCAGTGAGTCCGGGGCCAACGTCCTGACTTTC.

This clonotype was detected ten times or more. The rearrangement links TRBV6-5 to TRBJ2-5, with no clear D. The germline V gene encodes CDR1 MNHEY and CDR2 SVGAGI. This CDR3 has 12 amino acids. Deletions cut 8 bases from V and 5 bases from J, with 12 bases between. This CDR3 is CASWSVGETQYF. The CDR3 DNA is TGTGCCAGCTGGTCCGTGGGGGAGACCCAGTACTTC.

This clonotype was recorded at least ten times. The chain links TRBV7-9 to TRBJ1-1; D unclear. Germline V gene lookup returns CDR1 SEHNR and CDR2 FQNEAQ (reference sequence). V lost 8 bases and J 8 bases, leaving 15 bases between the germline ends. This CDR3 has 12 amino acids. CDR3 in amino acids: CASDRGSSEAFF. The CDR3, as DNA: TGTGCCAGCGACCGTGGGTCTTCGGAAGCTTTCTTT.

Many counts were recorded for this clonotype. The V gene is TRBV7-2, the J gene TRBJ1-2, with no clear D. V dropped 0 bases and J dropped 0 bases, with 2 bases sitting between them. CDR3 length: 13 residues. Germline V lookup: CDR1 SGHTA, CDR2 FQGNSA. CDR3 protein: CASSLATNYGYTF. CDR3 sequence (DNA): TGTGCCAGCAGCTTAGCCACTAACTATGGCTACACCTTC.

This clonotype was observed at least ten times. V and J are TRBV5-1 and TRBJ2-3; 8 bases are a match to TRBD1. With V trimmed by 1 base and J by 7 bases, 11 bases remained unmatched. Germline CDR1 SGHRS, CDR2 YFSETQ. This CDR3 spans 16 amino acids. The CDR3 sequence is CASSLPAQGAGNTQYF. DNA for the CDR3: TGCGCCAGCAGCTTGCCGGCGCAGGGGGCGGGAAATACGCAGTATTTT. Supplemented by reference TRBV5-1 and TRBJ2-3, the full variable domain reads KAGVTQTPRYLIKTRGQQVTLSCSPISGHRSVSWYQQTPGQGLQFLFEYFSETQRNKGNFPGRFSGRQFSNSRSEMNVSTLELGDSALYLCASSLPAQGAGNTQYFGPGTRLTVL.

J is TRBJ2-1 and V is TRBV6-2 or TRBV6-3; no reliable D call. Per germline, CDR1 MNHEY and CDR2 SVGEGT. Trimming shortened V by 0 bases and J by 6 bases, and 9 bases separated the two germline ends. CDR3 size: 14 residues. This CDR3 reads CASSYSGRINEQFF. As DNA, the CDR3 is TGTGCCAGCAGTTACTCAGGCAGAATCAATGAGCAGTTCTTC.

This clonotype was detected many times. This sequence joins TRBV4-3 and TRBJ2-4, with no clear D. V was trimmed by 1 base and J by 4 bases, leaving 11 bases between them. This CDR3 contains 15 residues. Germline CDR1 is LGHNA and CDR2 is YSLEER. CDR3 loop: CASSQGQIGKNIQYF. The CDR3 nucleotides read TGCGCCAGCAGCCAAGGACAAATTGGGAAAAACATTCAGTACTTC.

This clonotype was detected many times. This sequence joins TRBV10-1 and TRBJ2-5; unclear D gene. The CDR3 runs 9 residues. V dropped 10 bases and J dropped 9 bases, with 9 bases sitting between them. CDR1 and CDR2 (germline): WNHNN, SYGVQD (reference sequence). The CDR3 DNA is TGCGCCACCCCCTGCGCCCAGTACTTC. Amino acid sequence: CATPCAQYF.